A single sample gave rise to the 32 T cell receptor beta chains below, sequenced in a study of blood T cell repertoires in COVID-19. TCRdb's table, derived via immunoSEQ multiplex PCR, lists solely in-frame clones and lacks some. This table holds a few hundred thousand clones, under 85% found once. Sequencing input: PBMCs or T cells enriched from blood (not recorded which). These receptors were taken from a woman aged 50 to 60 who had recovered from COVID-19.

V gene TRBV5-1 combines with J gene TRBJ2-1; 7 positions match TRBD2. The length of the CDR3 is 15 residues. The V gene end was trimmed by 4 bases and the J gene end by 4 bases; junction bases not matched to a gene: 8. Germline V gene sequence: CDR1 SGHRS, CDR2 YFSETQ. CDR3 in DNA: TGCGCCAGCAGCCCGGGACTACCAAAATACAATGAGCAGTTCTTC. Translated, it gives CASSPGLPKYNEQFF.

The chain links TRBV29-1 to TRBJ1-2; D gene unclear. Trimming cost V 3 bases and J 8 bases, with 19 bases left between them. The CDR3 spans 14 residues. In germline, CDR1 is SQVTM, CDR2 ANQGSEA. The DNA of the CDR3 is TGCAGCGTTGACGGTAGCCAACCTAATCTCGGCTACACCTTC. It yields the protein CSVDGSQPNLGYTF. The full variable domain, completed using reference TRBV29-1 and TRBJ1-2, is SAVISQKPSRDICQRGTSLTIQCQVDSQVTMMFWYRQQPGQSLTLIATANQGSEATYESGFVIDKFPISRPNLTFSTLTVSNMSPEDSSIYLCSVDGSQPNLGYTFGSGTRLTVV.

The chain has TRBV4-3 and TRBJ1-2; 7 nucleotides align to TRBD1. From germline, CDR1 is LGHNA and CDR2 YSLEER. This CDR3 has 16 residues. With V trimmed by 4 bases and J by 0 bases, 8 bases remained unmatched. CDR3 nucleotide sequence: TGCGCCAGCAGCCTCGACAGGGTGGGCCCTAACTATGGCTACACCTTC. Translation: CASSLDRVGPNYGYTF.

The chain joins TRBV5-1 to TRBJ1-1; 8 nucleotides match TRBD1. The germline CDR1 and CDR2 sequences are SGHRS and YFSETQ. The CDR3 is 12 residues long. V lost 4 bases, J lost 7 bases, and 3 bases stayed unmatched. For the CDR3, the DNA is TGCGCCAGCAGCCTGACAGGGGATGAAGCTTTCTTT. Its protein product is CASSLTGDEAFF.

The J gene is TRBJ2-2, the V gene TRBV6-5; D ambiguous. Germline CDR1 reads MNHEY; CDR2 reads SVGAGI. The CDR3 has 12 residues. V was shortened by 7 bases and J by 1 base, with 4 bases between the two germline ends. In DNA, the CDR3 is TGTGCCAGCATAAAGAACACCGGGGAGCTGTTTTTT. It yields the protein CASIKNTGELFF.

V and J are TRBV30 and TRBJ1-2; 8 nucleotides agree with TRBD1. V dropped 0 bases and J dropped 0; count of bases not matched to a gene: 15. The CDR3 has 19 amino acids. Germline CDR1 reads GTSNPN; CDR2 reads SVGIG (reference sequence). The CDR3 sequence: CAWSVRRGTGGNTNYGYTF. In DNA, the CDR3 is TGTGCCTGGAGTGTACGACGGGGGACAGGTGGTAACACTAACTATGGCTACACCTTC.

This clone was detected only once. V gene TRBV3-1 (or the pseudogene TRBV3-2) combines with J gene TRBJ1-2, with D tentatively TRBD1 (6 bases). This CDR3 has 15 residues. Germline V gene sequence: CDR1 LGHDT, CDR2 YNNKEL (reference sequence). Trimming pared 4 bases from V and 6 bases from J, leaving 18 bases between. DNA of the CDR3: TGTGCCAGCAGCCCCACCATACAGGGAACGAATGGCTACACCTTC. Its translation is CASSPTIQGTNGYTF.

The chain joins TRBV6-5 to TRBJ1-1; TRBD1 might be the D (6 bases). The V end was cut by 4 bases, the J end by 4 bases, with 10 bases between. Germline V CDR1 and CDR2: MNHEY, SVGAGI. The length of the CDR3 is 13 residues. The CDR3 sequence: CASSSMDSTEAFF. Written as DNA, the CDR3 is TGTGCCAGCAGTTCCATGGACAGCACTGAAGCTTTCTTT.

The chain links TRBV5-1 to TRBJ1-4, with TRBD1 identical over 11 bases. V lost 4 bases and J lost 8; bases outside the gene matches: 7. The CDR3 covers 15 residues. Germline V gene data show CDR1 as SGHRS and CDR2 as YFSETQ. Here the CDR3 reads CASSPGTGGGEKLFF. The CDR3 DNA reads TGCGCCAGCAGCCCGGGGACAGGGGGAGGAGAAAAACTGTTTTTT.

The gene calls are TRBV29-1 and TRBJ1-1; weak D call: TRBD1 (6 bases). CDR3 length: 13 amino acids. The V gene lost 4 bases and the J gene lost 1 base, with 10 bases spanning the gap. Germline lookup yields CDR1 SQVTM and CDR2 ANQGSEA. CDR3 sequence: CSVVTGTNTEAFF. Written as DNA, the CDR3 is TGCAGCGTTGTAACAGGGACGAACACTGAAGCTTTCTTT.

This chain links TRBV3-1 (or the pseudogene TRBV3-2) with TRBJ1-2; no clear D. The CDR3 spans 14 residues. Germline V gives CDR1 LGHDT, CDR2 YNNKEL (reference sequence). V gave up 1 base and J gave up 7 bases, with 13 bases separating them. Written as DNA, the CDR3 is TGTGCCAGCAGCCAAGGAGGTCAGTTAGGTGGCTACACCTTC. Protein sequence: CASSQGGQLGGYTF.

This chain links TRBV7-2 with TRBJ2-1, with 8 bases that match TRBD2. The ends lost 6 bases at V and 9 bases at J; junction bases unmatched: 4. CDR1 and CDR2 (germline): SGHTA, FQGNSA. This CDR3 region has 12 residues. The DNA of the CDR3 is TGTGCCAGCAGGCCAGCGGGGGCTGAGCAGTTCTTC. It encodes CASRPAGAEQFF.

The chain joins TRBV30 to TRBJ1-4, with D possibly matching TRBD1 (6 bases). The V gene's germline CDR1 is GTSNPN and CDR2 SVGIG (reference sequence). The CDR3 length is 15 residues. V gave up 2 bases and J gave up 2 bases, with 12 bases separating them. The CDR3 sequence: CAWSLKQGTNEKLFF. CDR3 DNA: TGTGCCTGGAGTTTGAAACAGGGCACTAATGAAAAACTGTTTTTT.

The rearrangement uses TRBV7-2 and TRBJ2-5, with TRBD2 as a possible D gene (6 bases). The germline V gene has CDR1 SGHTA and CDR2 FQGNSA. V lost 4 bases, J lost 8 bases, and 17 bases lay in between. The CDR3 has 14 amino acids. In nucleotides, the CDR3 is TGTGCCAGCAGCTCGAGGACTAACAAGAGAACCCAGTACTTC. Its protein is CASSSRTNKRTQYF.

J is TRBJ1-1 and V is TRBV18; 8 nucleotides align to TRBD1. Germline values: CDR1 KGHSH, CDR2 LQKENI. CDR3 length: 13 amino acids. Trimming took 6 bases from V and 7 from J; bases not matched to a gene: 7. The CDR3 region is CASSPDRADEAFF. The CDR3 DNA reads TGTGCCAGCTCTCCGGACAGGGCCGATGAAGCTTTCTTT.

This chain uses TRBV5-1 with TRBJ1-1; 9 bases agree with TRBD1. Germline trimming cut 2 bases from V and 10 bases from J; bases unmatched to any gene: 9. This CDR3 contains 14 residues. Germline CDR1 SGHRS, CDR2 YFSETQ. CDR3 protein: CASSLPGDRVLAFF. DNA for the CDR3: TGCGCCAGCAGCTTACCGGGGGACAGGGTGTTAGCTTTCTTT. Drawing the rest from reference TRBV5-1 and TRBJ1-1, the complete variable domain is KAGVTQTPRYLIKTRGQQVTLSCSPISGHRSVSWYQQTPGQGLQFLFEYFSETQRNKGNFPGRFSGRQFSNSRSEMNVSTLELGDSALYLCASSLPGDRVLAFFGQGTRLTVV.

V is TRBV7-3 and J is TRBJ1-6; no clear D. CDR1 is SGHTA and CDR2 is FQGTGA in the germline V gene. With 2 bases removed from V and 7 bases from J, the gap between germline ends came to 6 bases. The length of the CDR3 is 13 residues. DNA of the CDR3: TGTGCCAGCAGCTTATCCCAAAATTCACCCCTCCACTTT. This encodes CASSLSQNSPLHF.

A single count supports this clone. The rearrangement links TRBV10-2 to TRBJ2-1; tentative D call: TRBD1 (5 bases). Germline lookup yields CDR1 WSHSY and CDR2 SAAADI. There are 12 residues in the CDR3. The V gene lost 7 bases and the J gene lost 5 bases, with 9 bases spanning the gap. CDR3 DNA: TGCGCCAGCATGGGGCGGAACAATGAGCAGTTCTTC. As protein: CASMGRNNEQFF.

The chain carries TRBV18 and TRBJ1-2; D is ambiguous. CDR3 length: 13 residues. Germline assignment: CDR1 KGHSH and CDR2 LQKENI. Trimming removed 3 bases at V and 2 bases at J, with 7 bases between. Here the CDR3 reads CASSPQQNYGYTF. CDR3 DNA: TGTGCCAGCTCACCGCAACAGAACTATGGCTACACCTTC.

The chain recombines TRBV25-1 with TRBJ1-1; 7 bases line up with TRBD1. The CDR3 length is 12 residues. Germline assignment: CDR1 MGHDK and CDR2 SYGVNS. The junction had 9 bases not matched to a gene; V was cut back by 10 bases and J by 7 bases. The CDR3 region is CATLGHRGEAFF. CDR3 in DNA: TGTGCCACCCTAGGGCACAGGGGTGAAGCTTTCTTT.

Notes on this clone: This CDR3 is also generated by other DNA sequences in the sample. CDR3 protein: CASSIRGGSGANVLTF. Written as DNA, the CDR3 is TGTGCCAGTAGTATCCGGGGAGGATCTGGGGCCAACGTCCTGACTTTC. The J gene is TRBJ2-6, the V gene TRBV19; TRBD2 is a possible D gene (6 bases). Trimming took off 3 bases at V and 1 base at J, with 10 bases between the two ends. Germline CDR1 is LNHDA and CDR2 is SQIVND (reference sequence). CDR3 length: 16 residues.

DNA for the CDR3: TGTGCCAGCAGCTTAGTCTTGGGCGACGGCGAGCAGTACTTC. Amino acid sequence: CASSLVLGDGEQYF. This chain uses TRBV7-9 with TRBJ2-7; D is ambiguous. Trimming cost V 1 base and J 6 bases, with 13 bases left between them. The germline gives CDR1 SEHNR, CDR2 FQNEAQ (reference sequence). This CDR3 contains 14 residues.

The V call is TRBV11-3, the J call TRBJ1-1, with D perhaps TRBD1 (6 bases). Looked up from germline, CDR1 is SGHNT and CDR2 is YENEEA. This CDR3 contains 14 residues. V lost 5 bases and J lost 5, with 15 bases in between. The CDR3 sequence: CASSPGQPGTEAFF. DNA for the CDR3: TGTGCCAGCAGCCCAGGACAGCCGGGGACTGAAGCTTTCTTT.

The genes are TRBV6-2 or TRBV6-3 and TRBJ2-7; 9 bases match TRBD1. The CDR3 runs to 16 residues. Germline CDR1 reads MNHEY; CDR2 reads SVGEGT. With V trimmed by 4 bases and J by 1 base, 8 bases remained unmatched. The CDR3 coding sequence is TGTGCCAGCAGTTTCTCCACAGGGGGCCATTCCTACGAGCAGTACTTC. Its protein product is CASSFSTGGHSYEQYF.

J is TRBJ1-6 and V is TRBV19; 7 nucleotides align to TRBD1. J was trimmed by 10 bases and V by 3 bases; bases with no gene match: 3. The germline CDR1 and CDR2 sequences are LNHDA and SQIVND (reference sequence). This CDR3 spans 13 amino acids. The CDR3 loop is CASSIDRASPLHF. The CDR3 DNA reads TGTGCCAGTAGTATCGACAGGGCGTCACCCCTCCACTTT.

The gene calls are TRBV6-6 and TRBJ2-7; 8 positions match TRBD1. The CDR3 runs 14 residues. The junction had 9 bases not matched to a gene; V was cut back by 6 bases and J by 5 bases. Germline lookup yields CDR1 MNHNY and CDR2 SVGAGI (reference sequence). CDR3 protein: CASRTPTGDHEQYF. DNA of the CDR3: TGTGCCAGCAGGACACCGACAGGGGACCACGAGCAGTACTTC.

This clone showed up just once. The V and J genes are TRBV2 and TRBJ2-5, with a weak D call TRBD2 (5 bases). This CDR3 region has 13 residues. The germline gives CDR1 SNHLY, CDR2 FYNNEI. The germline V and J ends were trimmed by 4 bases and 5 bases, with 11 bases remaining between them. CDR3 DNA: TGTGCCAGCAGTGGGACTCCTTTTGAGACCCAGTACTTC. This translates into CASSGTPFETQYF.

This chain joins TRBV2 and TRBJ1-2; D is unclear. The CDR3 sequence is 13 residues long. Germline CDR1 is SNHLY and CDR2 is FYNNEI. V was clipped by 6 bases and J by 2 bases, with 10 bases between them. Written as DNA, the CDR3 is TGTGCCAGCAGCGCCACAGAGAACTATGGCTACACCTTC. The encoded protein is CASSATENYGYTF.

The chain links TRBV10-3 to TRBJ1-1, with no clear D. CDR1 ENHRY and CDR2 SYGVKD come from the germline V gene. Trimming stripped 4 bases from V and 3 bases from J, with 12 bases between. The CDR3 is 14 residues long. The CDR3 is CAISVLGEDTEAFF. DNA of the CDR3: TGTGCCATCAGTGTCCTTGGGGAGGACACTGAAGCTTTCTTT.

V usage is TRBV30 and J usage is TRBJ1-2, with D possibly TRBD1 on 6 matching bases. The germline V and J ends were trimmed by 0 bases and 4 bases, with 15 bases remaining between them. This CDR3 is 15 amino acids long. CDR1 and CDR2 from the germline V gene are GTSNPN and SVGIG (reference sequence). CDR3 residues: CAWSVKGGRGYGYTF. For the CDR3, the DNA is TGTGCCTGGAGTGTTAAGGGGGGGCGCGGCTATGGCTACACCTTC.

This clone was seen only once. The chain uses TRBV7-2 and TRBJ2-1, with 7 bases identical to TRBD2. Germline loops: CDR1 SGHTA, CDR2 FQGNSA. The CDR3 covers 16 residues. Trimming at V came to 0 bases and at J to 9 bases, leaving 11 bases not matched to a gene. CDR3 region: CASSLAPLTSFSEQFF. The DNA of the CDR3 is TGTGCCAGCAGCTTAGCTCCTCTGACTAGCTTTAGTGAGCAGTTCTTC.

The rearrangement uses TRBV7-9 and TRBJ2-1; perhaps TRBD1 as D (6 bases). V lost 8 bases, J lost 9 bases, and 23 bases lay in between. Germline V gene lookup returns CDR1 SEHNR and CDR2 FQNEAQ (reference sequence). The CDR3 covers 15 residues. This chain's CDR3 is CASPSREQGMGEQFF. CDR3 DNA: TGTGCCAGCCCGAGTAGGGAACAGGGAATGGGTGAGCAGTTCTTC.